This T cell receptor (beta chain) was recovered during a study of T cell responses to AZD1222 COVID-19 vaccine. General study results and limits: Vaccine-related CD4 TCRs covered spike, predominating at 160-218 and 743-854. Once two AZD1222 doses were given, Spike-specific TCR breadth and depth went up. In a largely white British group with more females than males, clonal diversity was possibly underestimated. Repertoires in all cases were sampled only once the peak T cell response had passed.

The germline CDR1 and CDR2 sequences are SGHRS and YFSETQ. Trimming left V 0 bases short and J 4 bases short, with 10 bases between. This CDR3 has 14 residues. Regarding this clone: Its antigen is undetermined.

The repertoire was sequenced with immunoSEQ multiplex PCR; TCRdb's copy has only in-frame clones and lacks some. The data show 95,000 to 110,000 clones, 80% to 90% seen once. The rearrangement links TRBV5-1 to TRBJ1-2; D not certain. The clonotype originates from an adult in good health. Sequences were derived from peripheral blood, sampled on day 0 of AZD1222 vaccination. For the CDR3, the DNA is TGCGCCAGCAGCTTGGCGTCAGTCGGCTATGGCTACACCTTC. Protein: CASSLASVGYGYTF.